Listed here is a single TCR beta chain. The CDR3 is 15 amino acids. Germline values: CDR1 PRHDT, CDR2 FYEKMQ (reference sequence). V lost 7 bases, J lost 3 bases, and 7 bases stayed unmatched. As handled by the study authors: Amplification with reference gene primers provided the estimates of nucleated cell counts. Assay: immunoSEQ multiplex PCR; the TCRdb copy retains only in-frame clones and omits some. That table is the source of V, J and clone size, and D and trimming were worked out from the DNA. The sample records about 480,000 clones, more than 70% being singletons. This record belongs to a study of blood T cell repertoires in COVID-19. Turning to the study itself: The study drew acute and convalescent COVID-19 samples from the United States, Italy and Spain. T cells, B-cell-depleted T cells, or PBMCs provided the cDNA or gDNA that served as material.

The specimen sequenced was peripheral blood. V is TRBV13 and J is TRBJ2-3; TRBD2 agrees at 10 bases. This sequence originates from a woman between 50 and 59 years old with COVID-19, enrolled during active disease. CDR3 region: CASNQAGGLTDTQYF. The DNA for the CDR3 is TGTGCCAGCAACCAAGCGGGGGGGCTGACAGATACGCAGTATTTT.